A single sample is the source of the 24 T cell receptor beta chains below, sequenced in a study of glioma-infiltrating T cells after dendritic cell vaccination. Method: immunoSEQ multiplex PCR; TCRdb's copy keeps in-frame clones and lacks some. Of some 73,000 clones in the sample, approximately 80% were seen once. The specimen was blood, collected before dendritic cell vaccination. The receptors were gathered from a human donor with glioblastoma.

V is TRBV9 and J is TRBJ2-4, with 11 bases matching TRBD2. This CDR3 region has 18 residues. The J segment lost 5 bases and the V segment lost 0 bases, leaving 10 bases of the junction unmatched. Germline V lookup: CDR1 SGDLS, CDR2 YYNGEE. The CDR3 loop is CASSVALAGGRGENIQYF. The CDR3 coding sequence is TGTGCCAGCAGCGTAGCTCTAGCGGGGGGTCGAGGGGAAAACATTCAGTACTTC. The full variable domain, rest sourced from reference TRBV9 and TRBJ2-4, is DSGVTQTPKHLITATGQRVTLRCSPRSGDLSVYWYQQSLDQGLQFLIQYYNGEERAKGNILERFSAQQFPDLHSELNLSSLELGDSALYFCASSVALAGGRGENIQYFGAGTRLSVL.

The chain employs TRBV23-1 and TRBJ1-2; D remains unclear. TRBV23-1 is annotated as an ORF whose role is uncertain. The CDR3 has 13 residues. The V end was cut by 0 bases, the J end by 8 bases, with 10 bases between. The CDR3 region is CASSQSARRGYTF. CDR3 bases: TGCGCCAGCAGTCAATCTGCCCGCCGGGGCTACACCTTC.

This clone is a singleton in its sample. The CDR3 DNA reads TGTGCCTGGAGTAAGACAGACTCCTACGAGCAGTACGTC. The encoded protein is CAWSKTDSYEQYV. V gene TRBV30 combines with J gene TRBJ2-7; D may be TRBD1 (5 bases). Germline-derived CDR1 and CDR2 are GTSNPN and SVGIG (reference sequence). The CDR3 has 13 amino acids. Deletions cut 2 bases from V and 0 bases from J, with 8 bases between.

The chain combines TRBV18 with TRBJ1-1, with D unresolved. Germline CDR1 KGHSH, CDR2 LQKENI. Trimming removed 0 bases at V and 3 bases at J, with 11 bases between. The CDR3 length is 15 residues. Here the CDR3 reads CASSPPVRRDTEAFF. For the CDR3, the DNA is TGTGCCAGCTCACCACCCGTTAGGAGGGACACTGAAGCTTTCTTT. Based on the CDR3 plus reference TRBV18 and TRBJ1-1, the full variable domain is NAGVMQNPRHLVRRRGQEARLRCSPMKGHSHVYWYRQLPEEGLKFMVYLQKENIIDESGMPKERFSAEFPKEGPSILRIQQVVRGDSAAYFCASSPPVRRDTEAFFGQGTRLTVV.

The V and J genes are TRBV5-4 and TRBJ2-1; D gene unclear. Per germline, CDR1 SGHNT and CDR2 YYREEE (reference sequence). V gave up 3 bases and J gave up 0 bases, with 13 bases separating them. The CDR3 consists of 16 residues. CDR3 coding DNA: TGTGCCAGCAGCTCCCTAACGGCTAGCTCCTACAATGAGCAGTTCTTC. It codes for CASSSLTASSYNEQFF.

A single count supports this clone. The chain has TRBV5-4 and TRBJ2-3; 9 nucleotides match TRBD1. After removal of 6 bases from V and 2 bases from J, the junction contained 7 bases not matched to a gene. From germline, CDR1 is SGHNT and CDR2 YYREEE (reference sequence). The CDR3 covers 15 residues. CDR3 DNA: TGTGCCAGCAAACTAGACAGGGGGTTCACAGATACGCAGTATTTT. As protein: CASKLDRGFTDTQYF. The full variable domain, rest sourced from reference TRBV5-4 and TRBJ2-3, is ETGVTQSPTHLIKTRGQQVTLRCSSQSGHNTVSWYQQALGQGPQFIFQYYREEENGRGNFPPRFSGLQFPNYSSELNVNALELDDSALYLCASKLDRGFTDTQYFGPGTRLTVL.

This chain joins TRBV2 and TRBJ2-5; D is perhaps TRBD1 (5 bases). Germline-derived CDR1 and CDR2 are SNHLY and FYNNEI. V was trimmed by 7 bases and J by 0 bases, leaving 9 bases between them. CDR3 length equals 13 residues. CDR3 nucleotides: TGTGCCAGCACCAGGGTGTACCAAGAGACCCAGTACTTC. It is translated as CASTRVYQETQYF.

This chain connects TRBV19 to TRBJ2-1; D is possibly TRBD1 (6 bases). With 1 base removed from V and 8 bases from J, the gap between germline ends came to 12 bases. The CDR3 runs 14 residues. Germline V gene data show CDR1 as LNHDA and CDR2 as SQIVND (reference sequence). CDR3 protein: CASSIVPGVDEQFF. Written as DNA, the CDR3 is TGTGCCAGTAGTATAGTCCCAGGGGTCGATGAGCAGTTCTTC.

The gene calls are TRBV6-1 and TRBJ1-5, with D possibly being TRBD1 (6 bases). The CDR3 is 15 amino acids. Germline values: CDR1 MNHNS, CDR2 SASEGT. Between the trimmed V and J ends, which lost 4 bases and 1 base, there was a span of 11 bases. The CDR3 nucleotides are TGTGCCAGCAGTGCACAGGGTCTAAGCAATCAGCCCCAGCATTTT. Translating gives CASSAQGLSNQPQHF.

The chain links TRBV6-1 to TRBJ2-3; 11 nucleotides match TRBD2. Trimming took 0 bases from V and 2 from J; bases not matched to a gene: 1. From germline, CDR1 is MNHNS and CDR2 SASEGT. The length of the CDR3 is 16 residues. The DNA for the CDR3 is TGTGCCAGCAGTGAAGCTAGCGGGGGGGCCACAGATACGCAGTATTTT. Its protein product is CASSEASGGATDTQYF.

The rearrangement links TRBV9 to TRBJ2-3; tentative D call: TRBD1 (6 bases). With 3 bases removed from V and 4 bases from J, the gap between germline ends came to 15 bases. This CDR3 comprises 15 residues. Germline assignment: CDR1 SGDLS and CDR2 YYNGEE. CDR3: CASSEIQGGADTQYF. CDR3 bases: TGTGCCAGCAGCGAAATACAGGGCGGCGCAGATACGCAGTATTTT.

The chain uses TRBV2 and TRBJ1-2, with 7 bases aligning to TRBD1. Germline V gene sequence: CDR1 SNHLY, CDR2 FYNNEI. Trimming took 10 bases from V and 4 from J; bases not matched to a gene: 18. This CDR3 is built from 16 residues. CDR3 nucleotide sequence: TGTGCCACCATGACAGGGTCCTGGGTTAGGGCCTATGGCTACACCTTC. Translated, it gives CATMTGSWVRAYGYTF. Using reference TRBV2 and TRBJ1-2 for the parts outside the CDR3, the full variable domain is EPEVTQTPSHQVTQMGQEVILRCVPISNHLYFYWYRQILGQKVEFLVSFYNNEISEKSEIFDDQFSVERPDGSNFTLKIRSTKLEDSAMYFCATMTGSWVRAYGYTFGSGTRLTVV.

V and J are TRBV5-1 and TRBJ1-5; 11 positions match TRBD1. With V trimmed by 2 bases and J by 2 bases, 3 bases remained unmatched. Germline CDR1 and CDR2: SGHRS and YFSETQ. The length of the CDR3 is 16 residues. The CDR3 loop reads CASSLGQGAGNQPQHF. In nucleotides, the CDR3 is TGCGCCAGCAGCTTAGGACAGGGGGCTGGCAATCAGCCCCAGCATTTT.

The chain combines TRBV6-1 with TRBJ2-7; the match to TRBD1 covers 7 bases. Per germline, CDR1 MNHNS and CDR2 SASEGT. The CDR3 has 14 residues. J was trimmed by 4 bases and V by 2 bases; bases with no gene match: 5. The CDR3 DNA sequence: TGTGCCAGCAGTGAAAGGGGGCCCTATTACGAGCAGTACTTC. Protein sequence: CASSERGPYYEQYF.

The V call is TRBV6-1, the J call TRBJ1-5; tentative D call: TRBD1 (5 bases). This CDR3 is 12 amino acids long. Germline CDR1 reads MNHNS; CDR2 reads SASEGT. V was clipped by 2 bases and J by 14 bases, with 13 bases between them. For the CDR3, the DNA is TGTGCCAGCAGTGAACAGTCAAGCAGGGAGCATTTT. This codes for CASSEQSSREHF.

The genes are TRBV9 and TRBJ2-1; TRBD1 agrees at 9 bases. Germline assignment: CDR1 SGDLS and CDR2 YYNGEE. CDR3 length equals 15 residues. Germline trimming cut 4 bases from V and 6 bases from J; bases unmatched to any gene: 8. The CDR3 is CASSPPGQGFNEQFF. The CDR3 DNA follows: TGTGCCAGCAGCCCACCGGGACAGGGTTTCAATGAGCAGTTCTTC.

The rearrangement links TRBV4-2 to TRBJ2-7; D may be TRBD2 (6 bases). The CDR3 covers 13 residues. Trimming shortened V by 0 bases and J by 6 bases, and 9 bases separated the two germline ends. The germline gives CDR1 LGHNA, CDR2 YNFKEQ. The CDR3: CASSQELGGEQYF. The DNA for the CDR3 is TGTGCCAGCAGCCAAGAGCTCGGGGGCGAGCAGTACTTC.

This clone was found a few times. The J gene is TRBJ1-5, the V gene TRBV10-3; no clear D gene. Germline CDR1 ENHRY, CDR2 SYGVKD. CDR3 length equals 13 residues. Trimming stripped 10 bases from V and 4 bases from J, with 14 bases between. The CDR3: CATRLEENQPQHF. CDR3 nucleotides: TGTGCCACCCGCCTGGAGGAAAATCAGCCCCAGCATTTT.

The chain has TRBV6-1 and TRBJ2-7, with D unclear. The CDR3 extends over 12 amino acids. Germline CDR1 and CDR2: MNHNS and SASEGT. Trimming stripped 1 base from V and 7 bases from J, with 8 bases between. CDR3 amino acids: CASSEGSREQYF. CDR3 in DNA: TGTGCCAGCAGTGAAGGTAGTAGAGAGCAGTACTTC.

The J gene is TRBJ2-2, the V gene TRBV25-1, with 8 bases that match TRBD1. This CDR3 has 16 amino acids. V lost 8 bases and J lost 3; bases outside the gene matches: 11. In germline, CDR1 is MGHDK, CDR2 SYGVNS. CDR3 loop: CASLPPGQGDTGELFF. As DNA, the CDR3 is TGTGCCAGCCTCCCCCCCGGACAGGGAGACACCGGGGAGCTGTTTTTT.

Only a few counts were recorded for this clone. The CDR3 DNA is TGCGCCAGCAGCCAAGATCTCTTTCTAGCGGGAGGTGAGGAGCAGTTCTTC. This gives the protein CASSQDLFLAGGEEQFF. The rearrangement joins TRBV4-1 to TRBJ2-1, with 11 bases lining up with TRBD2. V gave up 0 bases and J gave up 10 bases; unmatched junction bases: 11. The germline gives CDR1 MGHRA, CDR2 YSYEKL. This CDR3 contains 17 residues.

V is TRBV2 and J is TRBJ1-5; 7 bases fit TRBD1. Germline CDR1 and CDR2: SNHLY and FYNNEI. The CDR3 runs to 17 residues. V shed 5 bases and J 2 bases; nucleotides not matched to a gene: 12. The CDR3 nucleotides are TGTGCCAGCAGTTATGGGACAGATCCAAGCGGCAATCAGCCCCAGCATTTT. This sequence encodes CASSYGTDPSGNQPQHF.

The chain is built from TRBV5-1 and TRBJ2-6; 7 bases align to TRBD1. J gave up 0 bases and V 4 bases, and 10 bases lay outside the gene matches. Per the germline V gene, CDR1 is SGHRS and CDR2 is YFSETQ. The CDR3 spans 18 residues. CDR3 sequence (DNA): TGCGCCAGCAGCCTAGGGGGCAGGGGATTCTCTGGGGCCAACGTCCTGACTTTC. Protein product: CASSLGGRGFSGANVLTF.

The table lists this clone with a few counts. The chain recombines TRBV10-3 with TRBJ1-4, with 8 bases lining up with TRBD1. CDR1 is ENHRY and CDR2 is SYGVKD in the germline V gene. The CDR3 sequence is 14 residues long. V lost 6 bases to trimming and J lost 8 bases; unmatched junction nucleotides: 8. The CDR3 sequence: CAIRADRAGEKLFF. CDR3 nucleotide sequence: TGTGCCATCAGGGCGGACAGGGCGGGCGAAAAACTGTTTTTT.